These 32 T cell receptor beta chains originate from one sample sequenced in a study of Graves' ophthalmopathy and Graves' hyperthyroidism. Amplified material comprised TCR beta CDR3 regions derived from RNA transcripts. RT-PCR was first run with HTBI primers, then multiplex PCR in a second round. MiXCR, run by TCRdb on the multiplex PCR reads, gives a single entry per CDR3 protein. In the table there are under 350,000 distinct CDR3 sequences, 15% to 20% of which are singletons. The source material was peripheral blood. All receptors come from an adult man with Graves' ophthalmopathy.

This clonotype was detected many times. The chain couples TRBV30 to TRBJ1-1; 8 bases agree with TRBD1. The V gene's germline CDR1 is GTSNPN and CDR2 SVGIG (reference sequence). The CDR3 runs 14 residues. V lost 1 base to trimming and J lost 4 bases; unmatched junction nucleotides: 5. CDR3 residues: CAWSGQGKSTEAFF. The CDR3 DNA reads TGTGCCTGGAGTGGACAGGGGAAAAGCACTGAAGCTTTCTTT.

In the case of this clonotype: With a much larger clone just one base away, this may be a read error. The chain uses TRBV20-1 and TRBJ2-5; maybe TRBD1 (5 bases). CDR1 is DFQATT, CDR2 SNEGSKA, per germline (reference sequence). The CDR3 runs 14 residues. The V and J ends lost 5 bases and 2 bases respectively, with 15 bases between them. The CDR3 region has the DNA TGCAGTGCTGATCTAGTGGGGCATCAAGAGACCCAGTACTTC. This gives the protein CSADLVGHQETQYF.

This clonotype was observed at least ten times. The chain uses TRBV12-3 or TRBV12-4 and TRBJ2-7; the D gene is possibly TRBD2 (6 bases). The length of the CDR3 is 14 residues. V lost 6 bases and J 6 bases, leaving 18 bases between the germline ends. CDR3 in amino acids: CASRTTSAGSEQYF. The CDR3 nucleotides are TGTGCCAGCAGAACCACTAGTGCGGGATCCGAGCAGTACTTC.

This clonotype was counted many times. V is TRBV6-5 and J is TRBJ1-2; 8 bases align to TRBD1. There are 16 residues in the CDR3. Germline V gives CDR1 MNHEY, CDR2 SVGAGI. The trim removed 6 bases at V and 1 base at J, leaving 10 bases unmatched. CDR3 sequence (DNA): TGTGCCAGCAGCCCTGACAGGGGCGGCGTTAACTATGGCTACACCTTC. It encodes CASSPDRGGVNYGYTF.

In its sample, this clonotype was seen many times. The V call is TRBV7-3, the J call TRBJ1-1, with 8 bases aligning to TRBD1. CDR1 SGHTA and CDR2 FQGTGA come from the germline V gene. V dropped 5 bases and J dropped 6; count of bases not matched to a gene: 14. CDR3 length equals 16 residues. CDR3 residues: CASSPHPPDRAAEAFF. The CDR3 DNA follows: TGTGCCAGCAGCCCCCACCCGCCGGACAGGGCGGCTGAAGCTTTCTTT.

The rearrangement joins TRBV2 to TRBJ2-5; D remains ambiguous. Per germline, CDR1 SNHLY and CDR2 FYNNEI. This CDR3 contains 13 residues. Trimming removed 3 bases from V and 4 bases from J, with 9 bases in between. The CDR3 here is CASSEAQLETQYF. The DNA of the CDR3 is TGTGCCAGCAGTGAGGCCCAGTTAGAGACCCAGTACTTC.

The chain employs TRBV7-8 and TRBJ2-5, with no clear D. The CDR3 is 15 amino acids. The germline V gene has CDR1 SGHVS and CDR2 FQNEAQ. With 5 bases removed from V and 4 bases from J, the gap between germline ends came to 17 bases. This CDR3 reads CASSPVPDGGETQYF. CDR3 in DNA: TGTGCCAGCAGCCCAGTCCCCGACGGTGGAGAGACCCAGTACTTC.

This clonotype was observed at least ten times. This chain uses TRBV20-1 with TRBJ2-7; a possible D gene is TRBD2 (7 bases). Trimming left V 8 bases short and J 2 bases short, with 19 bases between. Germline-derived CDR1 and CDR2 are DFQATT and SNEGSKA (reference sequence). The CDR3 is 14 amino acids. The CDR3 nucleotides are TGCAGTCTCCGCGGCGGGGGCCGTACCTACGAGCAGTACTTC. Translation gives CSLRGGGRTYEQYF.

This chain connects TRBV6-1 to TRBJ2-7; TRBD1 matches at 12 bases. V dropped 8 bases and J dropped 0; count of bases not matched to a gene: 5. Germline CDR1 reads MNHNS; CDR2 reads SASEGT. The CDR3 extends over 15 amino acids. CDR3 in DNA: TGTGCCAGCCAGGAGGGACAGGGGGCCTCCTACGAGCAGTACTTC. Protein: CASQEGQGASYEQYF.

There are a few counts of this clonotype. The gene calls are TRBV6-1 and TRBJ1-1; unclear D gene. From germline, CDR1 is MNHNS and CDR2 SASEGT. V dropped 4 bases and J dropped 0 bases, with 3 bases sitting between them. The CDR3 contains 12 residues. This chain's CDR3 is CASSAVNTEAFF. CDR3 in DNA: TGTGCCAGCAGTGCGGTGAACACTGAAGCTTTCTTT.

This clonotype was observed many times. The chain carries TRBV5-1 and TRBJ2-6; D not resolved. This CDR3 region has 14 residues. Germline CDR1 is SGHRS and CDR2 is YFSETQ. The germline V and J ends were trimmed by 6 bases and 0 bases, with 7 bases remaining between them. CDR3 sequence (DNA): TGCGCCAGCAAGGAGCACTCTGGGGCCAACGTCCTGACTTTC. Its translation: CASKEHSGANVLTF.

The sample holds a few counts of this clonotype. V gene TRBV28 combines with J gene TRBJ1-5; D perhaps matches TRBD1 (6 bases). Trimming pared 6 bases from V and 3 bases from J, leaving 12 bases between. In germline, CDR1 is MDHEN, CDR2 SYDVKM. The CDR3 loop spans 14 amino acids. For the CDR3, the DNA is TGTGCCAGCAGCCCCACAGGGATCAATCAGCCCCAGCATTTT. Protein: CASSPTGINQPQHF. Looking up the rest from reference TRBV28 and TRBJ1-5 gives the full variable domain: DVKVTQSSRYLVKRTGEKVFLECVQDMDHENMFWYRQDPGLGLRLIYFSYDVKMKEKGDIPEGYSVSREKKERFSLILESASTNQTSMYLCASSPTGINQPQHFGDGTRLSIL.

This clonotype was observed at least ten times. V and J are TRBV6-5 and TRBJ2-7; possible D gene TRBD2, 5 bases. This CDR3 is built from 15 residues. With 0 bases removed from V and 4 bases from J, the gap between germline ends came to 13 bases. Germline lookup yields CDR1 MNHEY and CDR2 SVGAGI. The CDR3 loop is CASSYSQEGFYEQYF. The CDR3 DNA is TGTGCCAGCAGTTACTCCCAAGAGGGTTTTTACGAGCAGTACTTC.

This clonotype was seen ten or more times. The rearrangement links TRBV6-1 to TRBJ2-4; perhaps D is TRBD1 or TRBD2 (5 bases each). V lost 5 bases and J 0 bases, leaving 20 bases between the germline ends. The germline V gene encodes CDR1 MNHNS and CDR2 SASEGT. This CDR3 is 18 amino acids long. CDR3 region: CASSTSGTDYVAKNIQYF. CDR3 sequence (DNA): TGTGCCAGCAGTACCTCCGGGACCGACTACGTAGCCAAAAACATTCAGTACTTC.

Ten or more counts support this clonotype. This chain joins TRBV20-1 and TRBJ1-5; TRBD1 aligns across 9 bases. The CDR3 is made up of 15 amino acids. The V and J ends lost 5 bases and 0 bases, in that order; junction bases with no gene match: 5. CDR1 and CDR2 (germline): DFQATT, SNEGSKA (reference sequence). CDR3 residues: CSAPRTGDSNQPQHF. CDR3 in DNA: TGCAGTGCTCCCCGGACAGGGGATAGCAATCAGCCCCAGCATTTT.

This clonotype was recorded many times. J is TRBJ1-2 and V is TRBV20-1; weak D call: TRBD1 (6 bases). The CDR3 loop spans 15 amino acids. V gave up 3 bases and J gave up 3 bases, with 17 bases separating them. From germline, CDR1 is DFQATT and CDR2 SNEGSKA (reference sequence). CDR3 protein: CSASPSLRGHYGYTF. CDR3 bases: TGCAGTGCTAGTCCCTCCCTCAGGGGCCACTATGGCTACACCTTC.

This clonotype was counted many times. The chain employs TRBV5-1 and TRBJ2-7; D may correspond to TRBD1 or TRBD2 (5 bases each). Trimming took off 4 bases at V and 3 bases at J, with 17 bases between the two ends. CDR3 length: 15 residues. Germline assignment: CDR1 SGHRS and CDR2 YFSETQ. CDR3 amino acids: CASSGTRDGIYEQYF. The CDR3, as DNA: TGCGCCAGCAGCGGTACCCGGGACGGAATCTACGAGCAGTACTTC. The complete variable domain, with remaining parts taken from reference TRBV5-1 and TRBJ2-7, reads KAGVTQTPRYLIKTRGQQVTLSCSPISGHRSVSWYQQTPGQGLQFLFEYFSETQRNKGNFPGRFSGRQFSNSRSEMNVSTLELGDSALYLCASSGTRDGIYEQYFGPGTRLTVT.

The rearrangement joins TRBV6-2 or TRBV6-3 to TRBJ1-2; D may be TRBD1 (5 bases). This CDR3 has 15 residues. In germline, CDR1 is MNHEY, CDR2 SVGEGT. Deletions cut 2 bases from V and 4 bases from J, with 14 bases between. In nucleotides, the CDR3 is TGTGCCAGCAGTTACCTGCGGGGCAGTCGCTATGGCTACACCTTC. Translation gives CASSYLRGSRYGYTF.

Many counts were recorded for this clonotype. This rearrangement joins TRBV3-1 to TRBJ2-5, with D perhaps being TRBD1 or TRBD2 (6 bases each). The CDR3 totals 16 residues. V was clipped by 0 bases and J by 2 bases, with 13 bases between them. In germline, CDR1 is LGHDT, CDR2 YNNKEL (reference sequence). CDR3 protein: CASSQEFSGAQETQYF. The DNA for the CDR3 is TGTGCCAGCAGCCAAGAGTTCTCGGGGGCTCAAGAGACCCAGTACTTC.

This clonotype has a count of ten or more. The V and J genes are TRBV27 and TRBJ2-6, with D perhaps matching TRBD1 or TRBD2 (6 bases each). Trimming stripped 6 bases from V and 0 bases from J, with 18 bases between. CDR1 MNHEY and CDR2 SMNVEV come from the germline V gene (reference sequence). The CDR3 has 18 residues. The CDR3 protein is CASRGVWGAASGANVLTF. The CDR3 bases are TGTGCCAGCAGGGGGGTGTGGGGGGCTGCCTCTGGGGCCAACGTCCTGACTTTC.

Many counts were recorded for this clonotype. The V gene is TRBV7-2, the J gene TRBJ2-5, with D possibly being TRBD1 (6 bases). CDR3 size: 13 residues. The V end was cut by 1 base, the J end by 7 bases, with 10 bases between. Per the germline V gene, CDR1 is SGHTA and CDR2 is FQGNSA. CDR3 sequence (DNA): TGTGCCAGCAGCTTAGACAGGGCTGGGACCCAGTACTTC. It yields the protein CASSLDRAGTQYF.

Ten or more counts support this clonotype. The chain uses TRBV12-3 or TRBV12-4 and TRBJ1-3, with D perhaps matching TRBD1 (5 bases). The V gene lost 6 bases and the J gene lost 1 base, with 19 bases spanning the gap. The CDR3 spans 17 residues. This chain's CDR3 is CASSPPRVARSGNTIYF. CDR3 sequence (DNA): TGTGCCAGCAGCCCACCCAGGGTTGCTCGATCTGGAAACACCATATATTTT.

This clonotype was seen repeatedly, ten times or more. The chain recombines TRBV20-1 with TRBJ1-1; D unresolved. The germline gives CDR1 DFQATT, CDR2 SNEGSKA (reference sequence). With 5 bases removed from V and 6 bases from J, the gap between germline ends came to 13 bases. CDR3 length: 12 residues. CDR3 residues: CSASAPGAEAFF. The CDR3 DNA is TGCAGTGCTTCCGCCCCTGGAGCTGAAGCTTTCTTT.

The sample holds many counts of this clonotype. The V call is TRBV4-1, the J call TRBJ2-7, with TRBD2 identical over 9 bases. V shed 1 base and J 0 bases; nucleotides not matched to a gene: 4. The germline gives CDR1 MGHRA, CDR2 YSYEKL. The CDR3 is 16 amino acids. This chain's CDR3 is CASSQGLAGSSYEQYF. DNA for the CDR3: TGCGCCAGCAGCCAAGGGCTAGCGGGGAGCTCCTACGAGCAGTACTTC.

Details on this clonotype: A read error may explain this, as a much larger clone is one base away. This chain joins TRBV11-3 and TRBJ2-7; 14 bases are shared with TRBD2. The CDR3 runs to 15 residues. The germline gives CDR1 SGHNT, CDR2 YENEEA. DNA for the CDR3: TGTGTCAGCAGCTCGGGACTAGCGGGAGTCTACGAGCAGTACTTC. Its protein is CVSSSGLAGVYEQYF. The full variable domain, its missing parts supplied by reference TRBV11-3 and TRBJ2-7, is EAGVVQSPRYKIIEKKQPVAFWCNPISGHNTLYWYLQNLGQGPELLIRYENEEAVDDSQLPKDRFSAERLKGVDSTLKIQPAELGDSAVYLCVSSSGLAGVYEQYFGPGTRLTVT.

At least ten counts were recorded for this clonotype. This rearrangement joins TRBV28 to TRBJ2-7; TRBD1 might be the D (6 bases). The CDR3 loop spans 18 amino acids. Germline V gene data show CDR1 as MDHEN and CDR2 as SYDVKM. Between the trimmed V and J ends, which lost 5 bases and 2 bases, there was a span of 25 bases. CDR3 in amino acids: CASSTRGTQQGRPYEQYF. Here the CDR3 DNA reads TGTGCCAGCAGTACGCGAGGAACCCAACAGGGTCGTCCCTACGAGCAGTACTTC.

This clonotype was counted many times. This chain uses TRBV19 with TRBJ1-6; D is unclear. Germline V gene lookup returns CDR1 LNHDA and CDR2 SQIVND (reference sequence). The germline V and J ends were trimmed by 2 bases and 14 bases, with 13 bases remaining between them. The CDR3 has 13 residues. The chain's CDR3 is CASSISFQATLHF. In nucleotides, the CDR3 is TGTGCCAGTAGTATAAGTTTCCAGGCTACCCTCCACTTT.

This clonotype came up many times. The chain links TRBV11-2 to TRBJ1-1; TRBD1 is a possible D gene (6 bases). There are 13 residues in the CDR3. The ends were cut back, 0 bases at V and 8 bases at J, with 10 bases in the middle. Looked up from germline, CDR1 is SGHAT and CDR2 is FQNNGV. The CDR3 here is CASSLDRGAEAFF. DNA for the CDR3: TGTGCCAGCAGCTTAGATAGGGGGGCCGAAGCTTTCTTT.

This clonotype was observed at least ten times. The rearrangement joins TRBV20-1 to TRBJ2-5; D remains ambiguous. The CDR3 covers 15 residues. Trimming pared 5 bases from V and 5 bases from J, leaving 21 bases between. The V gene's germline CDR1 is DFQATT and CDR2 SNEGSKA (reference sequence). CDR3: CSARDSTVVHETQYF. In DNA, the CDR3 is TGCAGTGCTCGCGACTCGACCGTCGTGCATGAGACCCAGTACTTC.

V gene TRBV28 combines with J gene TRBJ2-6; D call uncertain. From germline, CDR1 is MDHEN and CDR2 SYDVKM. This CDR3 region has 15 residues. The germline V and J ends were trimmed by 2 bases and 0 bases, with 5 bases remaining between them. CDR3 coding DNA: TGTGCCAGCAGTTTAGCCCGCTCTGGGGCCAACGTCCTGACTTTC. Its translation: CASSLARSGANVLTF.

In this sample, this clonotype turned up a few times. The V gene is TRBV12-3 or TRBV12-4, the J gene TRBJ2-5, with 11 bases fitting TRBD2. V was clipped by 4 bases and J by 5 bases; unmatched bases: 6. There are 15 residues in the CDR3. CDR3 DNA sequence: TGTGCCAGCAGTTACCTAGCGGGGGGACTGGAGACCCAGTACTTC. Protein sequence: CASSYLAGGLETQYF.

This clonotype was seen many times. The chain uses TRBV6-1 and TRBJ1-5, with 7 bases aligning to TRBD1. Germline CDR1 is MNHNS and CDR2 is SASEGT. V was pared by 6 bases and J by 6 bases, with 14 bases of the junction left unmatched. CDR3 length equals 16 residues. The CDR3 bases are TGTGCCAGCAGACGGCTATACAGGGGCAGTAGTCAGCCCCAGCATTTT. This codes for CASRRLYRGSSQPQHF.